This T cell receptor beta chain emerged from a study of T-cell reconstitution after alpha-beta-depleted transplantation in children listed by TCRdb under 2016. Regarding the complete study: T-cell immune reconstitution after TCRalphabeta/CD19-depleted allogeneic hematopoietic cell transplantation in children was quantitatively tracked in the study by means of TCR repertoire profiling.

This clonotype was seen more than once but under ten times. The target of this receptor is not known. Within one base of it there is no much larger clone, and no base qualities were kept. Relative to germline, V is 5 bases shorter and J is 9 bases shorter, with 14 bases between their ends. The germline V gene (reference sequence) provides CDR1 LNHDA and CDR2 SQIVND. Counted from cysteine to phenylalanine, this CDR3 has 13 amino acids. Only CDR3 DNA remains: 39 bases, in frame from the first base. The receptor library was made with PCR. TCRdb records Illumina HiSeq 2500 as the sequencer. TCR libraries were prepared with molecular barcoding, using unique molecular identifiers to normalize TCRbeta repertoire quantification. The raw public data were reprocessed by TCRdb itself: fastp quality trimming at Q25, MiXCR clonotype calling, in-frame beta chains only. Under each unique CDR3 protein, matching rows form one entry showing the most common genes and DNA. A total of more than 250,000 distinct CDR3 sequences appear in this sample, nearly 10% of them only once. The ten biggest clones cover around 9.1% of the sample.

The receptor chain draws on TRBV19 and TRBJ1-5; the D gene cannot be named for sure. The receptor comes from a human donor who donated a stem cell graft to a child with SCID. This specimen was PBMCs from the stem cell graft donor, taken from the stem cell graft. This receptor carries the CDR3 CASSDTDTRPQHF. The DNA sequence is given as TGTGCCAGTAGTGACACCGATACTCGGCCCCAGCATTTT.